The 9 T cell receptor beta chains below all came from one sample that was sequenced in a study of post-analysis software for immune sequencing data. These receptors' antigens are unknown. The TCR beta cDNA libraries contained unique molecular identifiers. TCRdb re-called the PCR reads through MiXCR, storing one row per CDR3 protein. The sample gives over 700,000 distinct CDR3 sequences, 25% to 30% of which show up once; more than 0.55% is in the top ten. Study outcomes and limitations: There were roughly 5 TRBV segments more frequent in patients than controls, and TRBV5-6, TRBV5-1 and TRBV20-1 were among them.

Sample: blood. These receptors were obtained from a girl between 10 and 17 years old with multiple sclerosis.

This clonotype was seen more than once but under ten times. The chain uses TRBV29-1 and TRBJ2-3; 7 nucleotides match TRBD2. The CDR3 runs to 15 residues. With V trimmed by 6 bases and J by 1 base, 10 bases remained unmatched. The germline gives CDR1 SQVTM, CDR2 ANQGSEA. CDR3 region: CSVEILAARTDTQYF. The CDR3 DNA is TGCAGCGTGGAAATTCTAGCGGCCCGCACAGATACGCAGTATTTT.

This clonotype has only a few counts. V is TRBV21-1 and J is TRBJ2-1; no check of the table's D call, TRBD2, against the DNA was made. TRBV21-1 is assigned pseudogene status. CDR3 length: 16 residues. The CDR3: CASSKVDSAGEDEQFF. CDR3 DNA: TGTGCCAGCAGCAAGGTGGATTCCGCGGGAGAGGATGAGCAGTTCTTC.

This clonotype was found once. This rearrangement joins TRBV7-2 to TRBJ2-3; D call uncertain. V lost 3 bases and J lost 5, with 6 bases in between. The CDR3 length is 12 residues. CDR1 and CDR2 (germline): SGHTA, FQGNSA. CDR3 amino acids: CASSFYRDTQYF. The CDR3 DNA follows: TGTGCCAGCAGCTTCTATAGAGATACGCAGTATTTT.

This clonotype was seen a few times. The rearrangement uses TRBV20-1 and TRBJ2-5, with 9 nucleotides matching TRBD2. The germline V gene encodes CDR1 DFQATT and CDR2 SNEGSKA (reference sequence). This CDR3 contains 13 residues. The V segment lost 5 bases and the J segment 5 bases; nucleotides outside the gene matches: 6. CDR3 nucleotide sequence: TGCAGTGCTGCGGGACTAGCTTGGGAGACCCAGTACTTC. This gives the protein CSAAGLAWETQYF.

The J gene is TRBJ1-5, the V gene TRBV28; tentative D call: TRBD1 (5 bases). The CDR3 covers 13 residues. The germline CDR1 and CDR2 sequences are MDHEN and SYDVKM. V was clipped by 4 bases and J by 7 bases, with 11 bases between them. The CDR3 is CASSWVGDQPQHF. CDR3 nucleotide sequence: TGTGCCAGCAGTTGGGTCGGGGACCAGCCCCAGCATTTT.

The genes are TRBV7-2 and TRBJ1-5, with D possibly matching TRBD1 (6 bases). The CDR3 is made up of 15 amino acids. CDR1 is SGHTA and CDR2 is FQGNSA in the germline V gene. The V and J ends lost 1 base and 4 bases respectively, with 11 bases between them. The CDR3 is CASSLGTEPNQPQHF. CDR3 in DNA: TGTGCCAGCAGCTTAGGGACAGAGCCAAATCAGCCCCAGCATTTT.

This clonotype has a handful of counts. The chain uses TRBV4-3 and TRBJ2-1; possibly TRBD2 for D (6 bases). The CDR3 consists of 18 residues. Germline values: CDR1 LGHNA, CDR2 YSLEER. The V end was cut by 2 bases, the J end by 4 bases, with 21 bases between. In DNA form, the CDR3 reads TGCGCCAGCAGCCAAAAGGTCGGGAGCATAAGGTTATACAATGAGCAGTTCTTC. Its protein product is CASSQKVGSIRLYNEQFF.

This clonotype was detected only once. The V call is TRBV24-1, the J call TRBJ2-1; 11 bases map to TRBD2. This CDR3 has 18 amino acids. The ends lost 5 bases at V and 5 bases at J; junction bases unmatched: 13. Germline CDR1 and CDR2: KGHDR and SFDVKD. The CDR3: CATSALQLAGERHNEQFF. The DNA of the CDR3 is TGTGCCACCAGTGCTCTCCAACTAGCGGGAGAGAGGCACAATGAGCAGTTCTTC.

This chain links TRBV7-2 with TRBJ1-4, with 8 bases that match TRBD1. V shed 4 bases and J 7 bases; nucleotides not matched to a gene: 11. The CDR3 runs 16 residues. The germline V gene has CDR1 SGHTA and CDR2 FQGNSA. The CDR3 DNA reads TGTGCCAGCAGCTCTAGTACCGGGACAGGCTTTGAAAAACTGTTTTTT. Its protein product is CASSSSTGTGFEKLFF.